The 5 T cell receptor beta chains reported below all come from one sample, sequenced in a study of OX40 agonist ivuxolimab in advanced cancers. Profiled with immunoSEQ multiplex PCR; TCRdb holds only in-frame clones, not every one. Among 45,000 to 70,000 clones listed, more than 85% were seen once. This specimen consisted of CD4+ or CD8+ T cells sorted from blood, obtained in a trial of the OX40 agonist ivuxolimab. All receptors come from an adult with an advanced solid tumor such as melanoma, head and neck, liver or kidney cancer.

This clone has a handful of counts. The chain joins TRBV4-1 to TRBJ2-3; D unresolved. V was trimmed by 1 base and J by 3 bases, leaving 11 bases between them. The CDR3 runs to 15 residues. From germline, CDR1 is MGHRA and CDR2 YSYEKL. CDR3 sequence: CASSQVRSSTDTQYF. The CDR3 DNA follows: TGCGCCAGCAGCCAAGTGAGGTCTTCTACAGATACGCAGTATTTT.

This rearrangement joins TRBV13 to TRBJ2-3; maybe TRBD2 (6 bases). V dropped 1 base and J dropped 3 bases, with 11 bases sitting between them. Germline V CDR1 and CDR2: PRHDT, FYEKMQ (reference sequence). The CDR3 is 15 amino acids. The CDR3 loop reads CASSLAREITDTQYF. The DNA of the CDR3 is TGTGCCAGCAGCTTAGCCCGGGAGATAACAGATACGCAGTATTTT.

The chain joins TRBV25-1 to TRBJ2-7, with 12 nucleotides matching TRBD1. The CDR3 is 14 amino acids. With V trimmed by 10 bases and J by 4 bases, 8 bases remained unmatched. Germline V gene lookup returns CDR1 MGHDK and CDR2 SYGVNS. This chain's CDR3 is CATQLGQGAYEQYF. The CDR3 coding sequence is TGTGCCACGCAGCTGGGACAGGGGGCGTACGAGCAGTACTTC.

The chain recombines TRBV25-1 with TRBJ1-2; tentatively, D is TRBD1 (5 bases). Germline V gene sequence: CDR1 MGHDK, CDR2 SYGVNS. The CDR3 consists of 15 residues. With 3 bases removed from V and 7 bases from J, the gap between germline ends came to 18 bases. The CDR3 DNA sequence: TGTGCCAGCAGTGATCCCCGGGGCCCCCAAAGTGGCTACACCTTC. Residues: CASSDPRGPQSGYTF.

V usage is TRBV21-1 and J usage is TRBJ1-4. TRBV21-1 is assigned pseudogene status. This CDR3 contains 12 residues. The CDR3 is CASSKVSEKLFF. Written as DNA, the CDR3 is TGTGCCAGCAGCAAAGTGAGTGAAAAACTGTTTTTT.